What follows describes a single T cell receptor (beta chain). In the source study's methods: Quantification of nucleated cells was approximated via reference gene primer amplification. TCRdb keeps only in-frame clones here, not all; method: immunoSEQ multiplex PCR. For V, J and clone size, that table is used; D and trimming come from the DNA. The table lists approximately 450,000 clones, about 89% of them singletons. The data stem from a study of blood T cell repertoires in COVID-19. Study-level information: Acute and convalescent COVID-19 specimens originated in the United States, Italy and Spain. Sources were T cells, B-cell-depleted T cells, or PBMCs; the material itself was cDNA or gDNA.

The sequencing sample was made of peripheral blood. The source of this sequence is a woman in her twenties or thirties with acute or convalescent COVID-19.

CDR3 protein: CSGETGRGDTQYF. In nucleotides, the CDR3 is TGCAGCGGAGAAACAGGGAGGGGAGATACGCAGTATTTT. The rearrangement uses TRBV29-1 and TRBJ2-3; tentatively, D is TRBD2 (7 bases). The ends were cut back, 7 bases at V and 5 bases at J, with 16 bases in the middle. From germline, CDR1 is SQVTM and CDR2 ANQGSEA. The CDR3 loop spans 13 amino acids.